The entry below describes one TCR beta chain. V lost 6 bases to trimming and J lost 6 bases; unmatched junction nucleotides: 3. Germline lookup yields CDR1 SNHLY and CDR2 FYNNEI. The CDR3 is 13 residues long. 13 Jbeta primers and 60 Vbeta primers were used for the PCR. TCRdb keeps only in-frame clones here, not all; method: immunoSEQ multiplex PCR. The table shows 100,000 to 150,000 clones, with 65% to 80% occurring only once. The data originate from a study of cytomegalovirus exposure and HLA in healthy donors. Sequencing input: PBMCs. The receptor was derived from a woman aged 55-75 years in good health and CMV-seropositive. This chain joins TRBV2 and TRBJ1-2, with TRBD1 matching over 11 bases. The CDR3 nucleotides are TGTGCCAGCAGAGGACAGGGGGCACATGGCTACACCTTC. Translating it yields CASRGQGAHGYTF.